This T cell receptor beta chain was sequenced in a study of blood T cell repertoires in COVID-19. Looking at the study overall: Samples of COVID-19 (acute and convalescent) were obtained from the United States, Italy and Spain. PBMCs, B-cell-depleted T cells, or T cells were the source of the cDNA or gDNA that made up the material.

This CDR3 has 16 amino acids. CDR1 KGHSH and CDR2 LQKENI come from the germline V gene. The V and J ends lost 4 bases and 3 bases, in that order; junction bases with no gene match: 12. How the authors handled the data: Reference gene primer amplification gave nucleated cell count estimates. Profiled with immunoSEQ multiplex PCR; TCRdb holds only in-frame clones, not every one. Clone size and the V and J calls come from that table; the DNA yielded D and trimming. Of some 120,000 clones listed, around 77% are singletons. This TCR was recovered from a human donor in a cohort sampled during active COVID-19. The chain combines TRBV18 with TRBJ2-7, with TRBD1 matching 7 bases. The sample was peripheral blood. CDR3: CASSRQGGGLDYEQYF. The CDR3, as DNA: TGTGCCAGCTCACGACAAGGGGGCGGTCTGGACTACGAGCAGTACTTC. The entire variable domain, with the rest obtained from reference TRBV18 and TRBJ2-7, is as follows: NAGVMQNPRHLVRRRGQEARLRCSPMKGHSHVYWYRQLPEEGLKFMVYLQKENIIDESGMPKERFSAEFPKEGPSILRIQQVVRGDSAAYFCASSRQGGGLDYEQYFGPGTRLTVT.